The rows below give T cell receptor beta chains drawn from one sample of a study of chemoradiotherapy in HPV16-positive cancers. Sequencing used immunoSEQ multiplex PCR; TCRdb keeps in-frame clones, though not all of them. Among some 70,000 clones listed, about nine tenths were seen once. Sample: blood, taken from a patient who underwent chemoradiotherapy. The receptors were sampled from a human donor with HPV-associated anogenital cancer. CDR3s include the opening cysteine and the closing phenylalanine or tryptophan. Each record gives: clone size, V gene, D gene, J gene, CDR3 protein, CDR3 DNA. A D gene is named only where the DNA matches it firmly. Where a row states a size, it is once, few, many or the class of an expanded clone; other rows omit it.

clone_size: once; v_call: TRBV5-4; d_call: TRBD1; j_call: TRBJ1-2; cdr3_aa: CASSLSAGGGYTF; cdr3_nt: TGTGCCAGCAGCTTGTCCGCAGGGGGCGGCTACACCTTC
clone_size: .; v_call: TRBV6-1; d_call: TRBD1; j_call: TRBJ2-1; cdr3_aa: CASSVTGGAYNEQFF; cdr3_nt: TGTGCCAGCAGTGTGACAGGGGGTGCCTACAATGAGCAGTTCTTC
clone_size: .; v_call: TRBV4-2; d_call: .; j_call: TRBJ1-1; cdr3_aa: CASSSPRGQAFF; cdr3_nt: TGTGCCAGCAGCTCGCCACGGGGGCAAGCTTTCTTT
clone_size: few; v_call: TRBV5-1; d_call: .; j_call: TRBJ1-1; cdr3_aa: CASSLERGREAFF; cdr3_nt: TGCGCCAGCAGCTTGGAACGCGGCAGGGAAGCTTTCTTT
clone_size: .; v_call: TRBV27; d_call: TRBD2; j_call: TRBJ2-3; cdr3_aa: CASSLPGLAGVTDTQYF; cdr3_nt: TGTGCCAGCAGTTTACCCGGACTAGCGGGGGTCACAGATACGCAGTATTTT
clone_size: .; v_call: TRBV9; d_call: .; j_call: TRBJ2-2; cdr3_aa: CASSVEVGVTGELFF; cdr3_nt: TGTGCCAGCAGCGTAGAGGTTGGGGTCACCGGGGAGCTGTTTTTT
clone_size: once; v_call: TRBV30; d_call: .; j_call: TRBJ2-7; cdr3_aa: CAWNIDLEEQYF; cdr3_nt: TGTGCCTGGAATATCGATCTCGAGGAGCAGTACTTC
clone_size: .; v_call: TRBV19; d_call: .; j_call: TRBJ1-5; cdr3_aa: CASSIVREGNQPQHF; cdr3_nt: TGTGCCAGTAGTATAGTCAGGGAAGGCAATCAGCCCCAGCATTTT
clone_size: .; v_call: TRBV20-1; d_call: .; j_call: TRBJ2-1; cdr3_aa: CSAVEGREQFF; cdr3_nt: TGCAGTGCTGTAGAAGGAAGGGAGCAGTTCTTC
clone_size: .; v_call: TRBV7-2; d_call: .; j_call: TRBJ1-2; cdr3_aa: CASSLAGVGYTF; cdr3_nt: TGTGCCAGCAGCTTAGCGGGTGTTGGCTACACCTTC
clone_size: once; v_call: TRBV19; d_call: TRBD1; j_call: TRBJ2-4; cdr3_aa: CASSTQGAYIQYF; cdr3_nt: TGTGCCAGTAGTACCCAGGGGGCTTATATTCAGTACTTC
clone_size: few; v_call: TRBV27; d_call: .; j_call: TRBJ1-4; cdr3_aa: CASSLQEAGKLFF; cdr3_nt: TGTGCCAGCAGTTTGCAGGAGGCAGGAAAACTGTTTTTT
clone_size: once; v_call: TRBV11-2; d_call: .; j_call: TRBJ1-1; cdr3_aa: CASSEYGTEAFF; cdr3_nt: TGTGCCAGCAGCGAGTACGGCACTGAAGCTTTCTTT
clone_size: .; v_call: TRBV5-6; d_call: .; j_call: TRBJ2-3; cdr3_aa: CASSLAHPSGYSNTDTQYF; cdr3_nt: TGTGCCAGCAGCTTGGCCCATCCCTCGGGGTACTCTAACACAGATACGCAGTATTTT
clone_size: .; v_call: TRBV5-5; d_call: TRBD2; j_call: TRBJ2-2; cdr3_aa: CASSFWTSGGSSGELFF; cdr3_nt: TGTGCCAGCAGCTTTTGGACTAGCGGGGGGAGTAGCGGGGAGCTGTTTTTT
clone_size: .; v_call: TRBV19; d_call: TRBD2; j_call: TRBJ2-5; cdr3_aa: CASSITLAGGRETQYF; cdr3_nt: TGTGCCAGTAGTATAACGCTAGCGGGAGGAAGAGAGACCCAGTACTTC
clone_size: .; v_call: TRBV19; d_call: TRBD2; j_call: TRBJ2-2; cdr3_aa: CASSPRGTSGISGELFF; cdr3_nt: TGTGCCAGTAGTCCCAGGGGGACTAGCGGGATCTCCGGGGAGCTGTTTTTT
clone_size: .; v_call: TRBV6-5; d_call: .; j_call: TRBJ1-1; cdr3_aa: CASSPGRIMNTEAFF; cdr3_nt: TGTGCCAGCAGTCCCGGACGGATAATGAACACTGAAGCTTTCTTT
clone_size: .; v_call: TRBV7-9; d_call: .; j_call: TRBJ2-3; cdr3_aa: CASRHNSGTDTQYF; cdr3_nt: TGTGCCAGCCGACATAATAGTGGCACAGATACGCAGTATTTT
clone_size: once; v_call: TRBV15; d_call: .; j_call: TRBJ2-5; cdr3_aa: CATSRDSTNQETQYF; cdr3_nt: TGTGCCACCAGCAGGGACAGTACCAACCAAGAGACCCAGTACTTC
clone_size: .; v_call: TRBV5-1; d_call: TRBD1; j_call: TRBJ1-2; cdr3_aa: CASSLRQGDYGYTF; cdr3_nt: TGCGCCAGCAGCTTGAGGCAGGGGGACTATGGCTACACCTTC
clone_size: .; v_call: TRBV9; d_call: .; j_call: TRBJ1-1; cdr3_aa: CASSVDGGFTEAFF; cdr3_nt: TGTGCCAGCAGCGTAGACGGGGGATTCACTGAAGCTTTCTTT
clone_size: .; v_call: TRBV30; d_call: .; j_call: TRBJ2-7; cdr3_aa: CAWSVSVGYYEQYF; cdr3_nt: TGTGCCTGGAGTGTAAGTGTGGGCTACTACGAGCAGTACTTC
clone_size: .; v_call: TRBV5-1; d_call: .; j_call: TRBJ2-7; cdr3_aa: CASSLVVTGTYEQYF; cdr3_nt: TGCGCCAGCAGCTTGGTAGTAACAGGAACCTACGAGCAGTACTTC
clone_size: .; v_call: TRBV27; d_call: .; j_call: TRBJ1-2; cdr3_aa: CASSLEVGHLLYGYTF; cdr3_nt: TGTGCCAGCAGTTTAGAGGTGGGACATCTCCTCTATGGCTACACCTTC
clone_size: few; v_call: TRBV28; d_call: .; j_call: TRBJ1-1; cdr3_aa: CASRVGTEAFF; cdr3_nt: TGTGCCAGCAGGGTGGGCACTGAAGCTTTCTTT
clone_size: .; v_call: TRBV5-4; d_call: TRBD2; j_call: TRBJ2-1; cdr3_aa: CASSLSGRANSEQFF; cdr3_nt: TGTGCCAGCAGCTTGAGCGGGAGGGCCAATAGTGAGCAGTTCTTC
clone_size: once; v_call: TRBV18; d_call: .; j_call: TRBJ2-6; cdr3_aa: CASSPVIGGSGANVLTF; cdr3_nt: TGTGCCAGCTCACCAGTGATAGGGGGCTCTGGGGCCAACGTCCTGACTTTC
clone_size: .; v_call: TRBV6-5; d_call: TRBD1; j_call: TRBJ1-2; cdr3_aa: CASSLRTGGIHYTF; cdr3_nt: TGTGCCAGCAGTTTAAGGACAGGGGGGATCCACTACACCTTC
clone_size: .; v_call: TRBV18; d_call: TRBD1; j_call: TRBJ1-5; cdr3_aa: CASSPLGGTGSQPQHF; cdr3_nt: TGTGCCAGCTCACCATTAGGCGGGACAGGGAGTCAGCCCCAGCATTTT
clone_size: .; v_call: TRBV19; d_call: TRBD2; j_call: TRBJ2-1; cdr3_aa: CASRPRTSAESEQFF; cdr3_nt: TGTGCCAGCCGACCCCGGACTAGCGCTGAGAGTGAGCAGTTCTTC
clone_size: .; v_call: TRBV15; d_call: .; j_call: TRBJ2-1; cdr3_aa: CATSRDLGGDNEQFF; cdr3_nt: TGTGCCACCAGCAGAGATCTTGGGGGAGACAATGAGCAGTTCTTC
clone_size: .; v_call: TRBV28; d_call: .; j_call: TRBJ2-7; cdr3_aa: CASSSNYEQYF; cdr3_nt: TGTGCCAGCAGTTCAAACTACGAGCAGTACTTC
clone_size: .; v_call: TRBV25-1; d_call: .; j_call: TRBJ1-5; cdr3_aa: CASSESRTGQFNQPQHF; cdr3_nt: TGTGCCAGCAGTGAATCTCGAACGGGACAATTCAATCAGCCCCAGCATTTT
clone_size: .; v_call: TRBV27; d_call: .; j_call: TRBJ2-1; cdr3_aa: CASSNRLHNEQFF; cdr3_nt: TGTGCCAGCAGTAACAGGTTACACAATGAGCAGTTCTTC
clone_size: .; v_call: TRBV27; d_call: .; j_call: TRBJ2-3; cdr3_aa: CASRRSTDTQYF; cdr3_nt: TGTGCCAGCAGACGCTCGACAGATACGCAGTATTTT
clone_size: .; v_call: TRBV6-5; d_call: TRBD1; j_call: TRBJ2-7; cdr3_aa: CASSYGQVGEQYF; cdr3_nt: TGTGCCAGCAGTTACGGACAGGTCGGGGAGCAGTACTTC
clone_size: .; v_call: TRBV18; d_call: .; j_call: TRBJ1-4; cdr3_aa: CASSRTGSGEKLFF; cdr3_nt: TGTGCCAGCTCCCGGACGGGATCCGGAGAAAAACTGTTTTTT
clone_size: .; v_call: TRBV5-4; d_call: TRBD1; j_call: TRBJ2-2; cdr3_aa: CASSLNRGRTGELFF; cdr3_nt: TGTGCCAGCAGCTTGAACAGGGGGCGCACCGGGGAGCTGTTTTTT
clone_size: .; v_call: TRBV2; d_call: .; j_call: TRBJ2-7; cdr3_aa: CASKSTESYEQYF; cdr3_nt: TGTGCCAGCAAATCTACGGAATCCTACGAGCAGTACTTC
clone_size: once; v_call: TRBV25-1; d_call: .; j_call: TRBJ2-2; cdr3_aa: CASNRVDTGELFF; cdr3_nt: TGTGCCAGCAATCGGGTCGACACCGGGGAGCTGTTTTTT
clone_size: .; v_call: TRBV28; d_call: .; j_call: TRBJ1-5; cdr3_aa: CASCSLGYNQPQHF; cdr3_nt: TGTGCCAGCTGTAGCTTGGGGTACAATCAGCCCCAGCATTTT
clone_size: .; v_call: TRBV5-1; d_call: .; j_call: TRBJ2-3; cdr3_aa: CASSTGRTDTQYF; cdr3_nt: TGCGCCAGCAGCACGGGACGCACAGATACGCAGTATTTT
clone_size: .; v_call: TRBV6-5; d_call: .; j_call: TRBJ1-2; cdr3_aa: CASSRDSNYGYTF; cdr3_nt: TGTGCCAGCAGTCGGGACTCTAACTATGGCTACACCTTC
clone_size: .; v_call: TRBV11-2; d_call: .; j_call: TRBJ1-4; cdr3_aa: CASSFPFLNEKLFF; cdr3_nt: TGTGCCAGCAGCTTCCCCTTCCTCAATGAAAAACTGTTTTTT
clone_size: .; v_call: TRBV7-9; d_call: TRBD2; j_call: TRBJ2-3; cdr3_aa: CASSLGGGLAGTDTQYF; cdr3_nt: TGTGCCAGCAGCTTAGGGGGTGGACTAGCGGGAACAGATACGCAGTATTTT
clone_size: .; v_call: TRBV15; d_call: .; j_call: TRBJ1-1; cdr3_aa: CATSRDVRSEAFF; cdr3_nt: TGTGCCACCAGCAGAGATGTTCGATCTGAAGCTTTCTTT
clone_size: .; v_call: TRBV7-9; d_call: .; j_call: TRBJ2-7; cdr3_aa: CASSLTGTFYEQYF; cdr3_nt: TGTGCCAGCAGCTTAACAGGGACCTTCTACGAGCAGTACTTC
clone_size: .; v_call: TRBV6-1; d_call: TRBD1; j_call: TRBJ1-5; cdr3_aa: CASSELQGAYNQPQHF; cdr3_nt: TGTGCCAGCAGTGAATTACAGGGGGCCTACAATCAGCCCCAGCATTTT
clone_size: .; v_call: TRBV4-2; d_call: TRBD2; j_call: TRBJ2-7; cdr3_aa: CASSQDQGLATATEQYF; cdr3_nt: TGTGCCAGCAGCCAAGATCAGGGACTAGCCACGGCTACGGAGCAGTACTTC
clone_size: .; v_call: TRBV25-1; d_call: TRBD2; j_call: TRBJ2-1; cdr3_aa: CASKAGEYNEQFF; cdr3_nt: TGTGCCAGCAAAGCGGGAGAATACAATGAGCAGTTCTTC
clone_size: .; v_call: TRBV5-1; d_call: .; j_call: TRBJ2-7; cdr3_aa: CASSLAAGREQYF; cdr3_nt: TGCGCCAGCAGCTTGGCTGCAGGGCGCGAGCAGTACTTC
clone_size: .; v_call: TRBV6-1; d_call: .; j_call: TRBJ1-2; cdr3_aa: CASKRELYGYTF; cdr3_nt: TGTGCCAGCAAACGGGAACTCTATGGCTACACCTTC